This T cell receptor (beta chain) was captured in a study of T cell responses to AZD1222 COVID-19 vaccine. Study-wide points: Reports indicate that nearly half of spike-specific TCRs are directed at unmutated variant regions. Spike was spanned by vaccine-associated CD4 TCRs, with dominance at 160-218 and 743-854. Scientists sampled the repertoires only once the peak T cell response had passed. Most donors were white British and more were female, and clonal diversity was possibly underestimated.

Assay: immunoSEQ multiplex PCR; the TCRdb copy retains only in-frame clones and omits some. The data show more than 85,000 clones, with about 89% seen just once and 7.5% held by the top ten. CDR1 is LGHDT, CDR2 YNNKEL, per germline (reference sequence). The CDR3 has 13 amino acids. The V and J ends lost 2 bases and 7 bases respectively, with 11 bases between them. Details on this clone: Its antigen is unknown.

The rearrangement uses TRBV3-1 (or the pseudogene TRBV3-2) and TRBJ1-2; the D gene is possibly TRBD1 (5 bases). This sequence was found in an adult in good health. The specimen was peripheral blood, collected on day 0 of AZD1222 vaccination. The CDR3 region is CASSQLQDLGYTF. The CDR3 coding sequence is TGTGCCAGCAGCCAATTACAGGACCTTGGCTACACCTTC.